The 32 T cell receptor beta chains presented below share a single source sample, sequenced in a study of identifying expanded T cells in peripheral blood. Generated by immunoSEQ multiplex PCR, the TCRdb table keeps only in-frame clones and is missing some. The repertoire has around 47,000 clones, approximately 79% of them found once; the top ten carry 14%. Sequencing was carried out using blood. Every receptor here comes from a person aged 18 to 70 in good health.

CDR3 nucleotide sequence: TGTGCCATCAGTGAGTCGGGTGGCGACACTGAAGCTTTCTTT. It encodes CAISESGGDTEAFF. J is TRBJ1-1 and V is TRBV10-3; D is unresolved. The CDR3 length is 14 residues. Trimming stripped 0 bases from V and 3 bases from J, with 8 bases between. In germline, CDR1 is ENHRY, CDR2 SYGVKD.

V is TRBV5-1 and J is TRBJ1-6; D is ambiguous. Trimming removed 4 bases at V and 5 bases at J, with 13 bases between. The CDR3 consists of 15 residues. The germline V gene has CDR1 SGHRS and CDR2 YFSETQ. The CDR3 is CASSVEGGDNSPLHF. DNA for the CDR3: TGCGCCAGCAGCGTTGAGGGTGGAGATAATTCACCCCTCCACTTT.

CDR3 nucleotides: TGTGCCAGCAAGACAGGGGGTAATTCACCCCTCCACTTT. Translated: CASKTGGNSPLHF. The V and J genes are TRBV6-5 and TRBJ1-6; the match to TRBD1 covers 9 bases. CDR3 size: 13 residues. The germline gives CDR1 MNHEY, CDR2 SVGAGI. The V and J ends lost 7 bases and 6 bases, in that order; junction bases with no gene match: 1.

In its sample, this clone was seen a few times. CDR3 nucleotides: TGTGCCAGCAGCTCACTCGGGACATCGAATCAGCCCCAGCATTTT. Protein: CASSSLGTSNQPQHF. The chain is built from TRBV7-8 and TRBJ1-5, with a possible D match to TRBD1 (6 bases). The length of the CDR3 is 15 residues. Germline-derived CDR1 and CDR2 are SGHVS and FQNEAQ. Trimming shortened V by 4 bases and J by 4 bases, and 14 bases separated the two germline ends.

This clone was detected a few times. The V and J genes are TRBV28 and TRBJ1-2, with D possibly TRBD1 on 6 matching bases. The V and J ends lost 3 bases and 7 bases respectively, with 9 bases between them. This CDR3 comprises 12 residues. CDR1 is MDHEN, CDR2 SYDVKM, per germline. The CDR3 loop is CASSFTGFGYTF. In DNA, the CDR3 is TGTGCCAGCAGTTTTACAGGGTTTGGCTACACCTTC.

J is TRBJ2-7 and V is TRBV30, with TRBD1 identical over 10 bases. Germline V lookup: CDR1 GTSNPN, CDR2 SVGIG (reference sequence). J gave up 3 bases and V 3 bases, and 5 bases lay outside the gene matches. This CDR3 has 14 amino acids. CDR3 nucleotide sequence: TGTGCCTGGAGCCCGGGACAGGGGCTCTACGAGCAGTACTTC. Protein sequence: CAWSPGQGLYEQYF.

The CDR3 nucleotides read TGTGCACGGGCTGAGGCCGGGGAGCTGTTTTTT. It specifies CARAEAGELFF. This chain joins TRBV30 and TRBJ2-2; D call uncertain. The germline CDR1 and CDR2 sequences are GTSNPN and SVGIG (reference sequence). CDR3 length equals 11 residues.

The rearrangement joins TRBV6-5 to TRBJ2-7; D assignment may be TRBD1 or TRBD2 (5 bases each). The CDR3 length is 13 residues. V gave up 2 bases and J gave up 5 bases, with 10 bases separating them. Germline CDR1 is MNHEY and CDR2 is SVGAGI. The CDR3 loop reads CASSYMGDHEQYF. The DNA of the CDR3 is TGTGCCAGCAGTTACATGGGGGACCACGAGCAGTACTTC.

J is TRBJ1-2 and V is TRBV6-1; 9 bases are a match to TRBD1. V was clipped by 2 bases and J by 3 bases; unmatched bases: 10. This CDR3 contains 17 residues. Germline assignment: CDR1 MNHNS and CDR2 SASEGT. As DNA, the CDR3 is TGTGCCAGCAGTGAAATCATCCGGACAGGGGCCGACTATGGCTACACCTTC. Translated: CASSEIIRTGADYGYTF.

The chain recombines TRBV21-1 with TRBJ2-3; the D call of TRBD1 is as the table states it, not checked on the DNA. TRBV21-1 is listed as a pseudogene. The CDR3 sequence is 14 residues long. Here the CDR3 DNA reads TGTGCCAGCAGCTCGACAGGGGGGGCAGATACGCAGTATTTT. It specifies CASSSTGGADTQYF.

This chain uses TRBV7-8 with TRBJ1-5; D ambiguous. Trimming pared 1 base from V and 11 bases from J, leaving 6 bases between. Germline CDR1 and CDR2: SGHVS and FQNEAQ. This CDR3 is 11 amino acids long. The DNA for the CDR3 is TGTGCCAGCAGCTTAGGGTGGGCCCAGCATTTT. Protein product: CASSLGWAQHF.

In DNA, the CDR3 is TGTGCCAGCAGCTTAGTGGGCGGGGGGCAGGCAGATACGCAGTATTTT. It specifies CASSLVGGGQADTQYF. This sequence joins TRBV7-3 and TRBJ2-3, with 8 positions matching TRBD2. This CDR3 contains 16 residues. Germline CDR1 is SGHTA and CDR2 is FQGTGA. The ends lost 2 bases at V and 4 bases at J; junction bases unmatched: 8.

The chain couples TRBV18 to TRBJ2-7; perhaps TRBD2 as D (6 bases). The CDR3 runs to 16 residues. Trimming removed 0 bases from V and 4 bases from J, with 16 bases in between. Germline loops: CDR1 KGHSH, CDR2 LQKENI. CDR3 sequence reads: CASSPPEGWFGYEQYF. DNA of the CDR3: TGTGCCAGCTCACCACCGGAGGGATGGTTCGGGTACGAGCAGTACTTC.

The CDR3 DNA follows: TGTGCAAGTCGCTTCACCTCAGGGGGCGAGGCTAACTATGGCTACACCTTC. Translation gives CASRFTSGGEANYGYTF. The rearrangement joins TRBV12-2 to TRBJ1-2; TRBD1, the table's D call, lacks a check against the DNA. TRBV12-2 is flagged as a pseudogene. This CDR3 is 17 amino acids long.

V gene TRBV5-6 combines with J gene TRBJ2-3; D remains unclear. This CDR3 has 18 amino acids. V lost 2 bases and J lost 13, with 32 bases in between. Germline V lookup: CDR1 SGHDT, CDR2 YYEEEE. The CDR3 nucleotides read TGTGCCAGCAGCTTTTCGGCGGCTAGAGTCGCTCCCAAAAAGGTGGAGTATTTT. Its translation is CASSFSAARVAPKKVEYF.

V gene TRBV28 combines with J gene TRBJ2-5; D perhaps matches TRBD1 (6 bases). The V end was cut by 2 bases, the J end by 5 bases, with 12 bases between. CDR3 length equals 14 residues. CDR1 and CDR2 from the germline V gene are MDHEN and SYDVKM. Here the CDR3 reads CASSLGGTTETQYF. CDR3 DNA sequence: TGTGCCAGCAGTTTAGGTGGGACAACGGAGACCCAGTACTTC.

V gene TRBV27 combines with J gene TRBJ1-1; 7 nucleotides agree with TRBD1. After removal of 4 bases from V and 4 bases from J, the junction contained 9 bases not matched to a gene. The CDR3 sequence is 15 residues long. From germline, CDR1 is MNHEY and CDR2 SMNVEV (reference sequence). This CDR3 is CASSSMTGQLTEAFF. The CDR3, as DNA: TGTGCCAGCAGTTCAATGACAGGGCAACTCACTGAAGCTTTCTTT.

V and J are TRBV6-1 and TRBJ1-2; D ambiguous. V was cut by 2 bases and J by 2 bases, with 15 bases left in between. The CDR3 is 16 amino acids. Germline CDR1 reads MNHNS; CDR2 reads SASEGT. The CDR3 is CASSESRALGNYGYTF. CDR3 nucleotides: TGTGCCAGCAGTGAATCCCGGGCCTTAGGAAACTATGGCTACACCTTC.

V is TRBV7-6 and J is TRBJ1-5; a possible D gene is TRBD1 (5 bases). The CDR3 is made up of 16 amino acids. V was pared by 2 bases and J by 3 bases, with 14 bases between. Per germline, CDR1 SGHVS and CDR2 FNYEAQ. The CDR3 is CASSLSVGATNQPQHF. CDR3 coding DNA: TGTGCCAGCAGCTTATCGGTTGGGGCTACCAATCAGCCCCAGCATTTT.

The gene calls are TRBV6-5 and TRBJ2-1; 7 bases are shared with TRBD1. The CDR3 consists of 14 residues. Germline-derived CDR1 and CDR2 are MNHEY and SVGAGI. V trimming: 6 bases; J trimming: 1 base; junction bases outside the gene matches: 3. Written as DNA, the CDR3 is TGTGCCAGCAGGACGGGACAGTCCTACAATGAGCAGTTCTTC. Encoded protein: CASRTGQSYNEQFF.

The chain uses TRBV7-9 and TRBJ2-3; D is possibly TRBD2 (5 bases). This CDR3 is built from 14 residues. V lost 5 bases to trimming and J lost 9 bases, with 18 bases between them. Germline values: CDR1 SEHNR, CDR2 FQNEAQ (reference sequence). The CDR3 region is CASSRRSEGWTQYF. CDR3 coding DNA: TGTGCCAGCAGCCGTCGCAGTGAGGGTTGGACGCAGTATTTT.

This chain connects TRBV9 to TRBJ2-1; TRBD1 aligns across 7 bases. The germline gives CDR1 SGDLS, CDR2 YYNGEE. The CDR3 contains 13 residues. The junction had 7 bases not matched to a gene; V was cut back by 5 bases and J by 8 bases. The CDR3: CASSRQGWDEQFF. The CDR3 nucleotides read TGTGCCAGCAGTAGACAGGGTTGGGATGAGCAGTTCTTC.

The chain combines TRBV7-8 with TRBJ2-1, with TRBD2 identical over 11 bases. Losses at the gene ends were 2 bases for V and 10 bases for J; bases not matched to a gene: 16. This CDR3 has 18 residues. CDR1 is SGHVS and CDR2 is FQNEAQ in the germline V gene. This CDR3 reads CASSLRGDSSGRAGEQFF. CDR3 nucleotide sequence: TGTGCCAGCAGCTTAAGAGGGGACAGTAGCGGGAGGGCCGGGGAGCAGTTCTTC.

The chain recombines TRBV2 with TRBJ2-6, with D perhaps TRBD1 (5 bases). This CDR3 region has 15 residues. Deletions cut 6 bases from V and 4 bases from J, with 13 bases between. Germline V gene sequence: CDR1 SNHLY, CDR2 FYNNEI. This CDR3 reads CASSPREAGANVLTF. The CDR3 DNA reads TGTGCCAGCAGCCCCAGGGAAGCAGGGGCCAACGTCCTGACTTTC. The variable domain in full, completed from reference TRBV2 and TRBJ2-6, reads EPEVTQTPSHQVTQMGQEVILRCVPISNHLYFYWYRQILGQKVEFLVSFYNNEISEKSEIFDDQFSVERPDGSNFTLKIRSTKLEDSAMYFCASSPREAGANVLTFGAGSRLTVL.

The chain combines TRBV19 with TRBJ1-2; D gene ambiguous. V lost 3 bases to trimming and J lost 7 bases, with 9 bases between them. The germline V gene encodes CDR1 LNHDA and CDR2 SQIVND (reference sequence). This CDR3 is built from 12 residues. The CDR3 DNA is TGTGCCAGTAGTATCCAAGACATTGGCTACACCTTC. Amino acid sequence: CASSIQDIGYTF. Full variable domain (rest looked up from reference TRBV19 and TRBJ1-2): DGGITQSPKYLFRKEGQNVTLSCEQNLNHDAMYWYRQDPGQGLRLIYYSQIVNDFQKGDIAEGYSVSREKKESFPLTVTSAQKNPTAFYLCASSIQDIGYTFGSGTRLTVV.

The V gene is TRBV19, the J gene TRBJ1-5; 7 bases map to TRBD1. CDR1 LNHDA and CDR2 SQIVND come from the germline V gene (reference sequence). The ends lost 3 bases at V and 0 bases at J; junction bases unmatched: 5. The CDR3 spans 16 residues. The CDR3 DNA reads TGTGCCAGTAGTATCCAGGGGGGTTATAGCAATCAGCCCCAGCATTTT. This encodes CASSIQGGYSNQPQHF.

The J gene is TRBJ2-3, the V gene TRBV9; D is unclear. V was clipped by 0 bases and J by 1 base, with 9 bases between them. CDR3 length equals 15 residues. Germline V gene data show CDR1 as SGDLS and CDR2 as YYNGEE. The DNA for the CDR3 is TGTGCCAGCAGCGTAGGGACCCGGGGCACAGATACGCAGTATTTT. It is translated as CASSVGTRGTDTQYF.

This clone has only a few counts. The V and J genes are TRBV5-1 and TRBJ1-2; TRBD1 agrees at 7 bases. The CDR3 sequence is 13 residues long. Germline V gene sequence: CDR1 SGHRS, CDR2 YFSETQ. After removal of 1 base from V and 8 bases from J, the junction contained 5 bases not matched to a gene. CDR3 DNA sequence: TGCGCCAGCAGCTTGACAGGGGAGAGCGGCTACACCTTC. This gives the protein CASSLTGESGYTF.

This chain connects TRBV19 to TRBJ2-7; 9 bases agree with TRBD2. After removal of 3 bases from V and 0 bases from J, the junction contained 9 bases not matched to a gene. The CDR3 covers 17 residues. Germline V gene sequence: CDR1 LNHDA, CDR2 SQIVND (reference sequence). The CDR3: CASSMLTSGGSSYEQYF. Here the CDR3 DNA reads TGTGCCAGTAGTATGCTTACGAGCGGGGGGTCCTCCTACGAGCAGTACTTC.

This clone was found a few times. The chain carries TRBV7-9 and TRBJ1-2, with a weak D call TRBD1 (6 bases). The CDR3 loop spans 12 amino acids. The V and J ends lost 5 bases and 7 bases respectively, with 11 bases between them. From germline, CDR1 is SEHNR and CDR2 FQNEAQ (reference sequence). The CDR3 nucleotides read TGTGCCAGCAGCCCAAGAGGGGGTGGCTACACCTTC. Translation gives CASSPRGGGYTF.

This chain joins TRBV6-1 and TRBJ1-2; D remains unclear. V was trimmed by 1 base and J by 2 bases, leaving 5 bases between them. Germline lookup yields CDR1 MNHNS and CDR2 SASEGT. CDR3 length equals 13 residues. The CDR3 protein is CASSEGLNYGYTF. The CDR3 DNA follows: TGTGCCAGCAGTGAAGGGTTGAACTATGGCTACACCTTC.

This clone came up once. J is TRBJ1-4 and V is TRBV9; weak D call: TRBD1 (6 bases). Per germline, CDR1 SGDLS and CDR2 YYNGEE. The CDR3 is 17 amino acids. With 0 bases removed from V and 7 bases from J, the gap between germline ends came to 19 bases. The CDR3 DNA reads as TGTGCCAGCAGCGTAGCCATCTCGGGAAAGGGGGGTGAAAAACTGTTTTTT. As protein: CASSVAISGKGGEKLFF. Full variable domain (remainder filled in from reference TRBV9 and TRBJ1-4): DSGVTQTPKHLITATGQRVTLRCSPRSGDLSVYWYQQSLDQGLQFLIQYYNGEERAKGNILERFSAQQFPDLHSELNLSSLELGDSALYFCASSVAISGKGGEKLFFGSGTQLSVL.